This is a list of T cell receptor beta chains from one sample in a study of CD8+CD57+ T cells in acquired aplastic anemia. TCRdb analysed the reads with MiXCR anew, one entry per CDR3 protein. The repertoire has 150,000 to 200,000 distinct CDR3 sequences, over 60% of them found once; the top ten carry more than 45%. Sequenced sample: sorted CD4+, CD8+, or CD8+CD57+ T cells (not recorded which) from PBMCs. The origin of the receptors is a human donor with severe aplastic anemia or a healthy control (not recorded which). The CDR3 runs from the conserved cysteine through the conserved F or W. D genes are given only for firm matches. Not every row has a clone size; where given, it reads once, few, many or a size class.

abundance	j_gene	d_gene	v_gene	len	CDR3aa	CDR3nt
many	TRBJ2-7	.	TRBV28	11	CASQDPYEQYF	TGTGCCAGCCAGGACCCCTACGAGCAGTACTTC
.	TRBJ2-1	.	TRBV9	15	CASSADLTRGNEQFF	TGTGCCAGCAGCGCAGACTTGACCCGGGGCAATGAGCAGTTCTTC
.	TRBJ2-3	.	TRBV9	15	CASSDLGFSTDTQYF	TGTGCCAGCAGCGACTTGGGGTTTTCCACAGATACGCAGTATTTT
few	TRBJ2-7	.	TRBV20-1	14	CSVHPGRNNYEQYF	TGCAGTGTCCACCCCGGACGCAACAATTACGAGCAGTACTTC
few	TRBJ1-5	TRBD1	TRBV11-2	17	CASSLNAGGEGNQPQHF	TGTGCCAGCAGCTTAAACGCAGGGGGCGAAGGCAATCAGCCCCAGCATTTT
many	TRBJ2-1	.	TRBV7-9	14	CASSTRASYNEQFF	TGTGCCAGCAGCACGCGGGCCAGTTACAATGAGCAGTTCTTC
.	TRBJ2-3	TRBD2	TRBV2	14	CASPRGVSTDTQYF	TGTGCCAGCCCACGGGGGGTTAGCACAGATACGCAGTATTTT
.	TRBJ2-3	.	TRBV10-3	14	CAISDTGLADTQYF	TGTGCCATCAGCGATACAGGGTTAGCGGATACGCAGTATTTT
few	TRBJ1-1	TRBD1	TRBV11-2	16	CASSWQRDRGNTEAFF	TGTGCCAGTAGTTGGCAGCGGGACAGGGGCAACACTGAAGCTTTCTTT
.	TRBJ1-2	.	TRBV29-1	12	CSVGQELYGYTF	TGCAGCGTTGGACAGGAACTTTATGGCTACACCTTC
many	TRBJ2-7	.	TRBV27	11	CASSWADEQYF	TGTGCCAGCAGTTGGGCGGACGAGCAGTACTTC
.	TRBJ1-2	TRBD1	TRBV2	13	CAGGPTGEDGYTF	TGTGCCGGAGGTCCCACAGGGGAAGATGGCTACACCTTC
few	TRBJ1-2	.	TRBV15	12	CATSQGNYGYTF	TGTGCCACGAGTCAGGGGAACTATGGCTACACCTTC
many	TRBJ2-3	TRBD2	TRBV6-1	16	CASSEVPSGDTDTQYF	TGTGCCAGCAGTGAAGTTCCCAGCGGGGACACAGATACGCAGTATTTT
.	TRBJ1-2	.	TRBV20-1	14	CSARVSGVEHGYTF	TGCAGTGCTAGAGTTTCCGGTGTGGAACATGGCTACACCTTC
once	TRBJ2-5	TRBD1	TRBV10-3	15	CAIRSSGTGQETQYF	TGTGCCATCCGCTCATCCGGGACAGGCCAAGAGACCCAGTACTTC
.	TRBJ2-3	.	TRBV24-1	15	CATSDLALGTDTQYF	TGTGCCACCAGTGATTTGGCTTTGGGCACAGATACGCAGTATTTT
.	TRBJ2-2	.	TRBV2	16	CASTITGYRNTGELFF	TGTGCCAGCACCATTACAGGGTACCGGAACACCGGGGAGCTGTTTTTT